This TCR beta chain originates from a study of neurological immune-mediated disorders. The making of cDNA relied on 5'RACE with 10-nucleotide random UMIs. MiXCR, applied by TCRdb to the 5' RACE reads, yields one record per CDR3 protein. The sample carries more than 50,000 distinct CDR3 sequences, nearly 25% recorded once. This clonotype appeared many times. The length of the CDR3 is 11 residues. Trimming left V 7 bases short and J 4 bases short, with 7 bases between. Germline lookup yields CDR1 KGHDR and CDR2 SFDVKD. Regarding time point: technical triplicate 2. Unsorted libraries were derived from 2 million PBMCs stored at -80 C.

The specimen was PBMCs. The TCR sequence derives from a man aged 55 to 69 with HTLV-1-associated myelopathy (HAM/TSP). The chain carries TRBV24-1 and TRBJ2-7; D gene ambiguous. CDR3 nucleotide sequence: TGTGCCACCAGCTCCGGGTACGAGCAGTACTTC. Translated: CATSSGYEQYF.